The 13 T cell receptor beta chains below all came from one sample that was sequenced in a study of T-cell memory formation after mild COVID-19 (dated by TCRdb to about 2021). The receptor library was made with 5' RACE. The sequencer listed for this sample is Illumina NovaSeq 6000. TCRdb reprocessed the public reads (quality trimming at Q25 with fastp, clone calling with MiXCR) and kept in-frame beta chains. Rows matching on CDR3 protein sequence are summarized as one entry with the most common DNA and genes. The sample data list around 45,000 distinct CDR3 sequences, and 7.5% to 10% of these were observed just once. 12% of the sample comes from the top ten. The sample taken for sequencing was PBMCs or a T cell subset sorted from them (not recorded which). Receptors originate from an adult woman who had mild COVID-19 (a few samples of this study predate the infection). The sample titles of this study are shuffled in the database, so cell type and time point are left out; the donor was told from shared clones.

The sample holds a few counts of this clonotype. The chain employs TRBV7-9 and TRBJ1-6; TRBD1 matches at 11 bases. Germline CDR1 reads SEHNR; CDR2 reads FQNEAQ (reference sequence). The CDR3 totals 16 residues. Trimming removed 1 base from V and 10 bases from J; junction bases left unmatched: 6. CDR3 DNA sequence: TGTGCCAGCAGCTTAGATACCGGGACAGGGGGATCACCCCTCCACTTT. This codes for CASSLDTGTGGSPLHF.

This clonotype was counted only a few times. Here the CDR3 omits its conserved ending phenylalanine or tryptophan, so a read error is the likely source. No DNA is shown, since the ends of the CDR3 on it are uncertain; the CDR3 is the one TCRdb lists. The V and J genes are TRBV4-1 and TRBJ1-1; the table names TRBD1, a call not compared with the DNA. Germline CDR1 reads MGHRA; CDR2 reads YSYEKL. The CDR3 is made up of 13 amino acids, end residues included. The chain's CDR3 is CASSQVGRGTGLL.

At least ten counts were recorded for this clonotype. The DNA of the CDR3 is TGTGCCAGCAGCTACTCACGACAGAGCACCGGGGTGGGATCCTACAATGAGCAGTTCTTC. Residues: CASSYSRQSTGVGSYNEQFF. The rearrangement uses TRBV7-9 and TRBJ2-1; either TRBD1 or TRBD2 may fit D (5 bases each). The CDR3 loop spans 20 amino acids. Germline-derived CDR1 and CDR2 are SEHNR and FQNEAQ (reference sequence). V was trimmed by 4 bases and J by 1 base, leaving 26 bases between them.

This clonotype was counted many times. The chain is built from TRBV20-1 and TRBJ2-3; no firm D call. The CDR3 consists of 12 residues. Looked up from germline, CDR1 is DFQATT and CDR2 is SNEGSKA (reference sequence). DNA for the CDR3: TGCAGCGATGAAACACTCACAGATACGCAGTATTTT. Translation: CSDETLTDTQYF.

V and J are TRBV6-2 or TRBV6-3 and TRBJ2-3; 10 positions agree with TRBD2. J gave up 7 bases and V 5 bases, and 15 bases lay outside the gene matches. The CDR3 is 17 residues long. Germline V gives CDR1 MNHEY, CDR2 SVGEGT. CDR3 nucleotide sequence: TGTGCCAGCAGTCCTCCCGCCGGGAGCGGGGGGGCAAATACGCAGTATTTT. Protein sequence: CASSPPAGSGGANTQYF.

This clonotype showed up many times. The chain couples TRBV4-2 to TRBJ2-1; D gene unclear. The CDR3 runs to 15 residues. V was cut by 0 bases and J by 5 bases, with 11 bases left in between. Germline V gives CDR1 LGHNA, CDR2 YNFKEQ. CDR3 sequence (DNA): TGTGCCAGCAGCCAAGATCAAGGCGGACACAATGAGCAGTTCTTC. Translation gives CASSQDQGGHNEQFF.

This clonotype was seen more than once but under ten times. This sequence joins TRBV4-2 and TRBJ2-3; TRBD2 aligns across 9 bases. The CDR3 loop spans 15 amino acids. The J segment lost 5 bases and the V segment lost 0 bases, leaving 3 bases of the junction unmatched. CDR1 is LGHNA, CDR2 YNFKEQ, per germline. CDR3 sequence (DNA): TGTGCCAGCAGCCAAGAGGGCGGGAGGGTAGATACGCAGTATTTT. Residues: CASSQEGGRVDTQYF.

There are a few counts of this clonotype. CDR3 residues: CASSTGQSTGELFF. CDR3 DNA sequence: TGTGCCAGCAGTACGGGACAAAGCACCGGGGAGCTGTTTTTT. V is TRBV6-4 and J is TRBJ2-2, with D possibly being TRBD1 (6 bases). The CDR3 extends over 14 amino acids. V lost 5 bases, J lost 4 bases, and 11 bases lay in between. CDR1 and CDR2 (germline): MRHNA, SNTAGT.

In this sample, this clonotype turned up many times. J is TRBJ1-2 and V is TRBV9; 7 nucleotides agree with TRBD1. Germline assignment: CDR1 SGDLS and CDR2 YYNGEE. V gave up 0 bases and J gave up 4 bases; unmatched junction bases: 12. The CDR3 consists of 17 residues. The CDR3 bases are TGTGCCAGCAGCGTAGGGCCGGGACAGCAAGCTCGCTATGGCTACACCTTC. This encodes CASSVGPGQQARYGYTF. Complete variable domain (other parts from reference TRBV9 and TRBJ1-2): DSGVTQTPKHLITATGQRVTLRCSPRSGDLSVYWYQQSLDQGLQFLIQYYNGEERAKGNILERFSAQQFPDLHSELNLSSLELGDSALYFCASSVGPGQQARYGYTFGSGTRLTVV.

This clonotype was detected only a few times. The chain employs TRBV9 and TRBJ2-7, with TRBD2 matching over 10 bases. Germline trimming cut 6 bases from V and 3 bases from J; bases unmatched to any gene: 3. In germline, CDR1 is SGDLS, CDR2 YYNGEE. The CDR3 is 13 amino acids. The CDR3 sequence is CASNPSGSYEQYF. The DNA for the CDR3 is TGTGCCAGCAACCCTAGCGGGAGCTACGAGCAGTACTTC. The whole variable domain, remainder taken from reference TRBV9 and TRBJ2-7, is DSGVTQTPKHLITATGQRVTLRCSPRSGDLSVYWYQQSLDQGLQFLIQYYNGEERAKGNILERFSAQQFPDLHSELNLSSLELGDSALYFCASNPSGSYEQYFGPGTRLTVT.

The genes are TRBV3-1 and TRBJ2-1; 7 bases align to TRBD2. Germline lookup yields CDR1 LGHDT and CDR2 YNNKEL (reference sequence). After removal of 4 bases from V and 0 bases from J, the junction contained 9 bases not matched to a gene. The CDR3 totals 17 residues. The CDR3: CASSRTAGVVSYNEQFF. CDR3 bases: TGTGCCAGCAGCCGGACCGCGGGGGTTGTCTCCTACAATGAGCAGTTCTTC.

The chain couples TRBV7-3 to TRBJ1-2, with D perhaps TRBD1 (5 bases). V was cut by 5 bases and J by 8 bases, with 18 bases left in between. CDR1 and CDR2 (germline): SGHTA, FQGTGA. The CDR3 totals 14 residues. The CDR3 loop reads CASSRDGLSRGYTF. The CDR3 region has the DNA TGTGCCAGCAGCCGGGACGGTCTTTCACGGGGCTACACCTTC.

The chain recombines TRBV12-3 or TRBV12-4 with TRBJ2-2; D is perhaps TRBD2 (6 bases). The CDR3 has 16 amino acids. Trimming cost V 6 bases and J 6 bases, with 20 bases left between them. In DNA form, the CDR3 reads TGTGCCAGCAGATCCCCCAGGCAGGGCGGGGCCGGGGAGCTGTTTTTT. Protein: CASRSPRQGGAGELFF.